This T cell receptor beta chain was sequenced in a study of shared clonotypes between healthy human individuals. Using immunoSEQ multiplex PCR, the repertoire was profiled, and TCRdb retains in-frame clones only, with some absent. The sample lists 1 million to 1.2 million clones; approximately 75% were seen once. Germline values: CDR1 SGHRS, CDR2 YFSETQ. CDR3 size: 14 residues. J was trimmed by 8 bases and V by 0 bases; bases with no gene match: 2. Concerning this clone itself: The antigen is undetermined.

Regarding the study as a whole: As a rule, naive subsets had a larger estimated richness than memory subsets.

This sequence was found in a man aged 18 to 30 in good health. Some clones in this sample may be carry-over from other donors' samples. V usage is TRBV5-1 and J usage is TRBJ2-1, with 10 bases that match TRBD1. Sequenced material: memory CD4+ T cells from PBMCs. Subset: CD45RA-negative fraction. The CDR3 region is CASSLGGTGDEQFF. CDR3 DNA: TGCGCCAGCAGCTTGGGTGGGACAGGGGATGAGCAGTTCTTC.